This is a list of T cell receptor beta chains from one sample in a study of control samples from healthy donors and cancer patients. Produced via immunoSEQ multiplex PCR; TCRdb's table is partial and in-frame only. This table has approximately 49,000 clones, 70% to 90% appearing once. Sequencing was carried out using PBMCs. The receptor set was obtained from a woman aged 45-65 years with lung cancer. Both conserved end residues are part of each CDR3. A D gene is named only where the DNA matches it firmly. The size of a clone is reported for some rows only, either as once, few or many, or as a class for expanded clones.

clone_size j_call d_call v_call cdr3_nt cdr3_aa
few TRBJ2-2 NA TRBV5-1 TGCGCCAGCAGCTTAGGTCCGGGACCGAACACCGGGGAGCTGTTTTTT CASSLGPGPNTGELFF
NA TRBJ1-1 NA TRBV27 TGTGCCAGCAGTCACGGGGGGGCCGGGAACACTGAAGCTTTCTTT CASSHGGAGNTEAFF
NA TRBJ2-5 NA TRBV27 TGTGCCAGCAGTTTAAGAGGGTCAGAGACCCAGTACTTC CASSLRGSETQYF
NA TRBJ1-1 TRBD1 TRBV20-1 TGCAGTGCTAGTGGGACAGGGATTGAAGCTTTCTTT CSASGTGIEAFF
NA TRBJ2-2 TRBD1 TRBV7-3 TGTGCCAGCAGCTCACTACAGGGGGCCGGGGAGCTGTTTTTT CASSSLQGAGELFF
NA TRBJ2-7 NA TRBV11-2 TGTGCCAGCAGCTTAGAGAGGGGGGGCGAGCAGTACTTC CASSLERGGEQYF
NA TRBJ1-1 NA TRBV5-6 TGTGCCAGCAGCTTATTTGATAGCACTGAAGCTTTCTTT CASSLFDSTEAFF
NA TRBJ1-4 NA TRBV4-3 TGCGCCAGCAGCCAAGATTCGCAGTACCTTAATGAAAAACTGTTTTTT CASSQDSQYLNEKLFF
once TRBJ2-3 NA TRBV12-5 TGTGCTAGTGGCGGGACTTCGACCACAGATACGCAGTATTTT CASGGTSTTDTQYF
NA TRBJ1-1 NA TRBV11-3 TGTGCCAGCAGCTCCCGGTTTGGCGCTGAAGCTTTCTTT CASSSRFGAEAFF
NA TRBJ1-4 NA TRBV19 TGTGCCAGTAGTATAACAGCAACTAATGAAAAACTGTTTTTT CASSITATNEKLFF
NA TRBJ1-2 NA TRBV12-3/TRBV12-4 TGTGCCAGCAGTTTAGTAGGGGATAGCGGCTACACCTTC CASSLVGDSGYTF
NA TRBJ2-5 TRBD2 TRBV5-1 TGCGCCAGCAGCTTGAGTGTCCTAGCGGGGCGCCAAGAGACCCAGTACTTC CASSLSVLAGRQETQYF
NA TRBJ2-1 NA TRBV24-1 TGTGCCACCAGTGATTCTCTGGGCCCCCTAGAAGATGAGCAGTTCTTC CATSDSLGPLEDEQFF
NA TRBJ2-7 TRBD1 TRBV6-5 TGTGCCAGCAGTACGGACAGGGGCCTCTCCGAGCAGTACTTC CASSTDRGLSEQYF
few TRBJ2-5 NA TRBV5-1 TGCGCCAGCAGCTCTAACCAAGAGACCCAGTACTTC CASSSNQETQYF
NA TRBJ2-3 TRBD1 TRBV29-1 TGCAGCGGGGGACAGGGCACAGATACGCAGTATTTT CSGGQGTDTQYF
NA TRBJ1-2 NA TRBV4-3 TGCGCCAGCAGCCCGTACGCAGGGGACTATGGCTACACCTTC CASSPYAGDYGYTF
NA TRBJ1-5 NA TRBV18 TGTGCCAGCTCACCTGAGGGAAACCAGCCCCAGCATTTT CASSPEGNQPQHF
NA TRBJ2-2 TRBD1 TRBV19 TGTGCCAGTCAACACTTTGGGACAGGGAACACCGGGGAGCTGTTTTTT CASQHFGTGNTGELFF
NA TRBJ2-3 TRBD2 TRBV25-1 TGTGCCAGCAGGGGAGGGACCTATACGCAGTATTTT CASRGGTYTQYF
few TRBJ2-3 NA TRBV19 TGTGCCAGTAGACAAACAGGGTCCTCAGATACGCAGTATTTT CASRQTGSSDTQYF
few TRBJ2-1 NA TRBV6-1 TGTGCCAGCAGTGAGGGTTACAATGAGCAGTTCTTC CASSEGYNEQFF
NA TRBJ1-2 TRBD1 TRBV19 TGTGCCAGCAGTCCCGGACAGGGAGGGTATGGCTACACCTTC CASSPGQGGYGYTF
medium-sized TRBJ2-5 TRBD2 TRBV7-9 TGTGCCAGCAGCCCCCAACTAGCGGGAAACCAAGAGACCCAGTACTTC CASSPQLAGNQETQYF
NA TRBJ2-6 NA TRBV6-2/TRBV6-3 TGTGCCAGCAGCCCGTCCGGTGGGGCCAACGTCCTGACTTTC CASSPSGGANVLTF
NA TRBJ1-5 NA TRBV6-2/TRBV6-3 TGTGCCAGCAGTCTTGGCAGGGTGCGGCCCCAGCATTTT CASSLGRVRPQHF
NA TRBJ2-2 NA TRBV5-1 TGCGCCAGCAGCTTGGGACCAACGGGGACAACCTCGTTCGCGAACACCGGGGAGCTGTTTTTT CASSLGPTGTTSFANTGELFF
NA TRBJ1-1 TRBD1 TRBV28 TGTGCCAGCAGTTTCCAGGGGGCCCCGAGGGGAGCTTTCTTT CASSFQGAPRGAFF
medium-sized TRBJ2-5 NA TRBV20-1 TGCAGTGCTAAACGGAAGACCCAGTACTTC CSAKRKTQYF
NA TRBJ1-1 TRBD1 TRBV7-6 TGTGCCAGCAGCCTAGACAGGGGGAGTACTGAAGCTTTCTTT CASSLDRGSTEAFF
NA TRBJ2-7 TRBD1 TRBV18 TGTGCCAGCTCACCCGGGACAGGGGTTTACGAGCAGTACTTC CASSPGTGVYEQYF
NA TRBJ2-3 NA TRBV7-2 TGTGCCAGCAGCTCCGCGACATATTGGACAGATACGCAGTATTTT CASSSATYWTDTQYF
once TRBJ2-7 NA TRBV9 TGTGCCAGCAGCGCCGAGGGTCGTGAGCAGTACTTC CASSAEGREQYF
NA TRBJ1-1 NA TRBV27 TGTGCCAGCAGTTTAGTTGCGGGGAGGGGAAACACTGAAGCTTTCTTT CASSLVAGRGNTEAFF